Below, 20 T cell receptor beta chains from the same sample are listed, as sequenced in a study of blood T cell repertoires in COVID-19 (TCRdb year 2020). The library was obtained by the immunoSEQ multiplex PCR assay. Entries here come from immuneACCESS through TCRdb and include only in-frame sequences with V and J called. Some clones fail to appear in such tables; in the studies checked, an unresolved V gene covers under half of the shortfall, and the cause of the remainder is unknown. A total of about 170,000 clones appear in this sample, 88% of them only once. 2% to 2.5% of the sample lies in the top ten. The sequenced sample consisted of peripheral blood. These receptors were obtained from a man in his fifties who had recovered from COVID-19.

The chain recombines TRBV19 with TRBJ2-7; 8 positions match TRBD1. V was clipped by 4 bases and J by 3 bases; unmatched bases: 2. Germline lookup yields CDR1 LNHDA and CDR2 SQIVND (reference sequence). The CDR3 sequence is 13 residues long. In nucleotides, the CDR3 is TGTGCCAGTAGTAAAGGACAGGGCTACGAGCAGTACTTC. Translation gives CASSKGQGYEQYF.

V and J are TRBV28 and TRBJ1-6; no clear D gene. The V end lost 2 bases, the J end lost 4 bases, and 6 bases lay between the germline ends. CDR1 MDHEN and CDR2 SYDVKM come from the germline V gene. The CDR3 length is 14 residues. As DNA, the CDR3 is TGTGCCAGCAGTTTACGGAGTTATAATTCACCCCTCCACTTT. It yields the protein CASSLRSYNSPLHF.

The chain joins TRBV29-1 to TRBJ2-3; weak D call: TRBD2 (5 bases). Trimming removed 3 bases from V and 4 bases from J, with 11 bases in between. CDR1 SQVTM and CDR2 ANQGSEA come from the germline V gene. CDR3 length: 13 amino acids. The CDR3, as DNA: TGCAGCGTTGATGGGAGTCGGTCAGATACGCAGTATTTT. Translated: CSVDGSRSDTQYF.

The chain carries TRBV13 and TRBJ2-7; possible D gene TRBD2, 6 bases. Trimming left V 5 bases short and J 0 bases short, with 17 bases between. Germline CDR1 PRHDT, CDR2 FYEKMQ (reference sequence). The CDR3 is 16 residues long. This CDR3 reads CASSTDLAPNSYEQYF. The CDR3 DNA sequence: TGTGCCAGCAGCACGGACCTAGCGCCCAACTCCTACGAGCAGTACTTC.

V gene TRBV6-5 combines with J gene TRBJ1-1; D possibly corresponds to TRBD1 (5 bases). The germline V and J ends were trimmed by 7 bases and 2 bases, with 14 bases remaining between them. CDR3 length: 14 residues. CDR1 is MNHEY and CDR2 is SVGAGI in the germline V gene. CDR3 in amino acids: CASTYSQGNTEAFF. The CDR3 nucleotides are TGTGCCAGCACCTATTCTCAGGGAAACACTGAAGCTTTCTTT.

The J gene is TRBJ2-7, the V gene TRBV5-1, with 11 nucleotides matching TRBD2. Germline V CDR1 and CDR2: SGHRS, YFSETQ. The CDR3 has 15 residues. After removal of 4 bases from V and 1 base from J, the junction contained 4 bases not matched to a gene. The CDR3 DNA sequence: TGCGCCAGCAGCGGCGGGACTAGCGGTTCCTACGAGCAGTACTTC. This translates into CASSGGTSGSYEQYF.

The genes are TRBV5-5 and TRBJ2-7, with D perhaps TRBD1 (7 bases). V was shortened by 4 bases and J by 2 bases, with 19 bases between the two germline ends. This CDR3 has 16 residues. Germline CDR1 reads SGHKS; CDR2 reads YYEKEE (reference sequence). CDR3 amino acids: CASSKTGQGGAYEQYF. The CDR3 DNA reads TGTGCCAGCAGCAAAACTGGGCAGGGGGGAGCCTACGAGCAGTACTTC.

The chain combines TRBV6-2 or TRBV6-3 with TRBJ2-5; 8 bases align to TRBD2. J gave up 3 bases and V 0 bases, and 9 bases lay outside the gene matches. The CDR3 runs 17 residues. The germline V gene has CDR1 MNHEY and CDR2 SVGEGT. As DNA, the CDR3 is TGTGCCAGCAGTTACTCTTACGGGGGGGCTGGAGAAGAGACCCAGTACTTC. Translated, it gives CASSYSYGGAGEETQYF.

This clone was found a few times. This chain links TRBV6-5 with TRBJ2-7, with 8 bases fitting TRBD1. V lost 5 bases, J lost 3 bases, and 6 bases stayed unmatched. The germline V gene has CDR1 MNHEY and CDR2 SVGAGI. The CDR3 is made up of 14 amino acids. The CDR3 loop reads CASSPGTGFYEQYF. DNA of the CDR3: TGTGCCAGCAGTCCGGGGACAGGATTCTACGAGCAGTACTTC.

The chain employs TRBV30 and TRBJ1-5, with D uncertain. The CDR3 runs to 14 residues. From germline, CDR1 is GTSNPN and CDR2 SVGIG (reference sequence). Trimming removed 3 bases at V and 0 bases at J, with 9 bases between. CDR3 loop: CAWSQDCSNQPQHF. The CDR3 bases are TGTGCCTGGAGCCAGGACTGTAGCAATCAGCCCCAGCATTTT.

The gene calls are TRBV5-1 and TRBJ2-1, with 7 bases that match TRBD2. After removal of 4 bases from V and 1 base from J, the junction contained 2 bases not matched to a gene. Germline CDR1 SGHRS, CDR2 YFSETQ. CDR3 length equals 14 residues. CDR3 sequence reads: CASSGGESYNEQFF. CDR3 in DNA: TGCGCCAGCAGCGGGGGGGAGTCCTACAATGAGCAGTTCTTC.

V usage is TRBV3-1 (or the pseudogene TRBV3-2) and J usage is TRBJ2-7; 12 bases are shared with TRBD2. Trimming took 0 bases from V and 1 from J; bases not matched to a gene: 1. This CDR3 contains 16 residues. Looked up from germline, CDR1 is LGHDT and CDR2 is YNNKEL (reference sequence). The CDR3 is CASSQELAGGSYEQYF. The CDR3 nucleotides read TGTGCCAGCAGCCAAGAACTAGCGGGGGGTTCCTACGAGCAGTACTTC.

The chain links TRBV29-1 to TRBJ2-5; 8 bases match TRBD1. CDR1 and CDR2 (germline): SQVTM, ANQGSEA. The V gene end was trimmed by 5 bases and the J gene end by 5 bases; junction bases not matched to a gene: 10. The CDR3 covers 14 residues. The CDR3 spells CSVREDRAGETQYF. CDR3 in DNA: TGCAGCGTTCGCGAGGACAGGGCGGGGGAGACCCAGTACTTC.

The chain employs TRBV7-2 and TRBJ2-5; D is perhaps TRBD2 (7 bases). CDR1 and CDR2 from the germline V gene are SGHTA and FQGNSA. This CDR3 is built from 17 residues. V was cut by 5 bases and J by 6 bases, with 25 bases left in between. The CDR3 sequence is CASSQRDGGLGDKTQYF. Written as DNA, the CDR3 is TGTGCCAGCAGCCAGCGGGACGGAGGCTTGGGGGACAAGACCCAGTACTTC.

The chain recombines TRBV19 with TRBJ1-3; tentatively, D is TRBD1 (5 bases). The CDR3 totals 16 residues. Deletions cut 4 bases from V and 4 bases from J, with 17 bases between. CDR1 and CDR2 from the germline V gene are LNHDA and SQIVND (reference sequence). CDR3 sequence: CASSTRQPSRGNTIYF. In DNA form, the CDR3 reads TGTGCCAGTAGTACCCGACAGCCTTCGAGAGGAAACACCATATATTTT.

V gene TRBV19 combines with J gene TRBJ2-4, with D hard to call. Trimming pared 3 bases from V and 3 bases from J, leaving 12 bases between. Germline loops: CDR1 LNHDA, CDR2 SQIVND (reference sequence). The CDR3 has 15 residues. CDR3 in amino acids: CASSIDSPGKNIQYF. DNA of the CDR3: TGTGCCAGTAGTATCGATTCCCCAGGCAAAAACATTCAGTACTTC.

The V and J genes are TRBV4-1 and TRBJ1-1, with D possibly being TRBD1 (6 bases). CDR3 size: 15 residues. Between the trimmed V and J ends, which lost 5 bases and 1 base, there was a span of 14 bases. The germline V gene encodes CDR1 MGHRA and CDR2 YSYEKL. This chain's CDR3 is CASSSTGLRNTEAFF. The CDR3 DNA sequence: TGCGCCAGCAGCTCAACAGGGTTAAGGAACACTGAAGCTTTCTTT.

This clone showed up just once. The rearrangement joins TRBV5-5 to TRBJ2-7; D gene ambiguous. Germline CDR1 and CDR2: SGHKS and YYEKEE (reference sequence). The CDR3 length is 14 residues. V dropped 2 bases and J dropped 4 bases, with 13 bases sitting between them. CDR3: CASSFGGPLYEQYF. CDR3 bases: TGTGCCAGCAGCTTCGGCGGCCCCCTTTACGAGCAGTACTTC.

J is TRBJ2-1 and V is TRBV19; TRBD1 is a possible D gene (6 bases). The CDR3 spans 15 residues. Germline CDR1 is LNHDA and CDR2 is SQIVND (reference sequence). The V and J ends lost 0 bases and 4 bases respectively, with 10 bases between them. In DNA form, the CDR3 reads TGTGCCAGTAGTATAGAGGGCAGGGGATACAATGAGCAGTTCTTC. It codes for CASSIEGRGYNEQFF.

The chain links TRBV6-5 to TRBJ1-1; TRBD1 matches 7 bases. Looked up from germline, CDR1 is MNHEY and CDR2 is SVGAGI. The CDR3 extends over 13 amino acids. After removal of 6 bases from V and 2 bases from J, the junction contained 3 bases not matched to a gene. CDR3 coding DNA: TGTGCCAGCAGCGGGACAGCCAACACTGAAGCTTTCTTT. It translates to CASSGTANTEAFF.